A single sample is the source of the 17 T cell receptor beta chains below, sequenced in a study of T cell clonality in common variable immunodeficiency. Study-level points and caveats: In common variable immunodeficiency, TCR beta chains reportedly carried fewer deletions and N-nucleotide insertions.

These receptors' targets are unknown. Clones were sequenced by immunoSEQ multiplex PCR, and TCRdb holds only the in-frame ones, with some missing. Observed in the sample are over 30,000 clones, none of them singletons. The sample taken for sequencing was peripheral blood mononuclear cells. The receptors stem from a human donor with common variable immunodeficiency.

Notes on this clone: The CDR3 goes on 3 residues after the read ends, and that part is filled in from the germline J gene. The J gene is TRBJ1-2, the V gene TRBV6-2 or TRBV6-3, with D perhaps TRBD1 (6 bases). The germline gives CDR1 MNHEY, CDR2 SVGEGT. The CDR3 covers 13 residues. Incomplete CDR3 DNA: TGTGCCAGCAGTTCCACGACAGGTCGGGGC. It specifies CASSSTTGRG. The entire CDR3 is CASSSTTGRGYTF.

This clone came up many times. With the read ending 3 residues before the CDR3 end, the germline J gene is used to fill in that end. V is TRBV5-4 and J is TRBJ1-2; TRBD1 matches 7 bases. The V gene's germline CDR1 is SGHNT and CDR2 YYREEE (reference sequence). V was clipped by 4 bases and J by 6 bases; unmatched bases: 9. This CDR3 spans 14 amino acids. Partial CDR3 DNA: TGTGCCAGCAGCCGAGGCTCAGGGGGAGATGGC. It codes for CASSRGSGGDG. The entire CDR3 protein is CASSRGSGGDGYTF.

This clone has a count of ten or more. Sequencing ends 3 residues short of the CDR3 end; the germline J gene provides the rest. This chain connects TRBV12-3 or TRBV12-4 to TRBJ2-5; TRBD2 is a possible D gene (6 bases). The ends were cut back, 3 bases at V and 5 bases at J, with 10 bases in the middle. CDR3 size: 13 residues. The part of the CDR3 DNA that was read is TGTGCCAGCAGTTTCGGGGGATCGGAGACC. This sequence encodes CASSFGGSET. The full CDR3 protein reads CASSFGGSETQYF.

This clone was detected only a few times. The read ends 3 residues shy of where the CDR3 ends; the end is completed using the germline J gene. This chain links TRBV2 with TRBJ2-1, with 10 positions matching TRBD2. Germline CDR1 and CDR2: SNHLY and FYNNEI. Losses at the gene ends were 9 bases for V and 3 bases for J; bases not matched to a gene: 2. The CDR3 spans 13 residues. CDR3 loop: CASASGGYNEQFF. The DNA read from the CDR3 is TGTGCCAGTGCTAGCGGGGGCTACAATGAG.

This clone occurred a few times. The CDR3 is cut off 3 residues early in the read; its end comes from the germline J gene. This chain joins TRBV7-8 and TRBJ1-2; D is perhaps TRBD1 (5 bases). From germline, CDR1 is SGHVS and CDR2 FQNEAQ. Trimming cost V 3 bases and J 6 bases, with 14 bases left between them. This CDR3 contains 14 residues. The CDR3 DNA, read in part, is TGTGCCAGCAGCTTGGGCAGGGTGAAGAATGGC. It codes for CASSLGRVKNG. The entire CDR3 sequence reads CASSLGRVKNGYTF.

This clone was observed a handful of times. The sequence runs out 3 residues before the end of the CDR3; the remainder is reconstructed from the germline J gene. J is TRBJ1-3 and V is TRBV19; no clear D. The CDR3 covers 13 residues. Germline lookup yields CDR1 LNHDA and CDR2 SQIVND (reference sequence). Trimming cost V 2 bases and J 8 bases, with 10 bases left between them. The sequenced part of the CDR3 DNA is TGTGCCAGTAGTATAAACTTTGTGGACACC. It specifies CASSINFVDT. The CDR3, in full, reads CASSINFVDTIYF.

A few counts support this clone. The read falls 3 residues short of the CDR3 end, and the missing part is taken from the germline J gene. The rearrangement uses TRBV6-1 and TRBJ2-5; 8 nucleotides line up with TRBD1. This CDR3 region has 17 residues. CDR1 is MNHNS, CDR2 SASEGT, per germline. The ends lost 2 bases at V and 5 bases at J; junction bases unmatched: 13. The CDR3 reads CASSERRGQGASETQYF. The CDR3 bases that were read are TGTGCCAGCAGTGAAAGGAGGGGTCAGGGGGCGTCGGAGACC.

There are many counts of this clone. The sequence runs out 3 residues before the end of the CDR3; the remainder is reconstructed from the germline J gene. This chain joins TRBV18 and TRBJ2-5, with a possible D match to TRBD1 (5 bases). Trimming removed 1 base at V and 2 bases at J, with 11 bases between. Germline V lookup: CDR1 KGHSH, CDR2 LQKENI. The CDR3 has 15 amino acids. The CDR3 loop reads CASSPRRQKQETQYF. CDR3 bases read: TGTGCCAGCTCACCACGGAGACAGAAGCAAGAGACC.

To note about this clone: The read falls 3 residues short of the CDR3 end, and the missing part is taken from the germline J gene. This chain links TRBV7-9 with TRBJ1-3; perhaps TRBD1 as D (6 bases). V lost 1 base and J lost 4, with 11 bases in between. This CDR3 is 15 amino acids long. Germline V gene sequence: CDR1 SEHNR, CDR2 FQNEAQ (reference sequence). Incomplete CDR3 DNA: TGTGCCAGCAGCTTAGGGAGGGGGTCCGGAAACACC. Amino acids: CASSLGRGSGNT. The complete CDR3 protein is CASSLGRGSGNTIYF.

The sample holds many counts of this clone. The read stops 3 residues short of the end of the CDR3; the missing end is completed from the germline J gene. The chain combines TRBV10-3 with TRBJ2-3, with 8 bases fitting TRBD2. Germline CDR1 reads ENHRY; CDR2 reads SYGVKD. V lost 0 bases, J lost 5 bases, and 10 bases stayed unmatched. CDR3 length: 17 amino acids. CDR3 bases read: TGTGCCATCAGTGAGTCGCGAGGCGGGAGGCAGAAAGATACG. It is translated as CAISESRGGRQKDT. The full CDR3 sequence reads CAISESRGGRQKDTQYF.

In this sample, this clone is medium-sized. Coverage ceases 3 residues before the CDR3 finishes, and the germline J gene fills in the end. V and J are TRBV9 and TRBJ2-3; D not resolved. The germline V gene has CDR1 SGDLS and CDR2 YYNGEE. Trimming shortened V by 3 bases and J by 2 bases, and 4 bases separated the two germline ends. The CDR3 consists of 12 residues. This CDR3 reads CASSALTDTQYF. Partial CDR3 DNA: TGTGCCAGCAGCGCCCTCACAGATACG.

A word on this clone: From the germline J gene comes the end of the CDR3, since the read stops 3 residues before it. J is TRBJ2-5 and V is TRBV20-1; D unresolved. The CDR3 loop spans 11 amino acids. V lost 3 bases and J lost 6, with 8 bases in between. Germline CDR1 and CDR2: DFQATT and SNEGSKA (reference sequence). The part of the CDR3 DNA that was read is TGCAGTGCTAGTAGTAATAAGACC. This translates into CSASSNKT. The entire CDR3 reads CSASSNKTQYF.

This clone was observed many times. The CDR3 goes on 3 residues after the read ends, and that part is filled in from the germline J gene. The rearrangement links TRBV7-2 to TRBJ1-2, with a possible D match to TRBD1 (5 bases). The germline CDR1 and CDR2 sequences are SGHTA and FQGNSA. The CDR3 is 14 amino acids. The V end lost 5 bases, the J end lost 4 bases, and 14 bases lay between the germline ends. The sequenced CDR3 bases are TGTGCCAGCAGCGGGCAGAGAGACAGCTATGGC. This codes for CASSGQRDSYG. The full CDR3 is CASSGQRDSYGYTF. The full variable domain, completed using reference TRBV7-2 and TRBJ1-2, is GAGVSQSPSNKVTEKGKDVELRCDPISGHTALYWYRQSLGQGLEFLIYFQGNSAPDKSGLPSDRFSAERTGGSVSTLTIQRTQQEDSAVYLCASSGQRDSYGYTFGSGTRLTVV.

By its share, this clone is medium-sized. The read ends 3 residues shy of where the CDR3 ends; the end is completed using the germline J gene. The genes are TRBV13 and TRBJ1-6, with 8 bases identical to TRBD1. Trimming removed 8 bases from V and 7 bases from J; junction bases left unmatched: 4. This CDR3 is 13 amino acids long. The germline CDR1 and CDR2 sequences are PRHDT and FYEKMQ (reference sequence). The CDR3 DNA, read in part, is TGTGCCAGCGGACAGGGAATGAATTCACCC. It is translated as CASGQGMNSP. The CDR3 in full is CASGQGMNSPLHF.

This clone appeared many times. Here the CDR3 reads CASSPRQTGETNYGYTF. The CDR3 bases that were read are TGTGCCAGCTCCCCTCGGCAAACAGGGGAAACCAACTATGGC. The J gene is TRBJ1-2, the V gene TRBV18; 7 nucleotides align to TRBD1. With the read ending 3 residues before the CDR3 end, the germline J gene is used to fill in that end. Trimming took 6 bases from V and 2 from J; bases not matched to a gene: 15. Germline loops: CDR1 KGHSH, CDR2 LQKENI. The CDR3 runs to 17 residues.

In this sample, this clone turned up many times. The read stops 3 residues short of the end of the CDR3; the missing end is completed from the germline J gene. This rearrangement joins TRBV5-4 to TRBJ2-2; possibly TRBD1 for D (6 bases). Germline CDR1 reads SGHNT; CDR2 reads YYREEE (reference sequence). The CDR3 length is 15 residues. The V end lost 2 bases, the J end lost 4 bases, and 12 bases lay between the germline ends. Here the CDR3 reads CASSLRTVSTGELFF. The sequenced part of the CDR3 DNA is TGTGCCAGCAGCTTAAGGACAGTTTCCACCGGGGAG.

The table lists this clone with many counts. Coverage ceases 3 residues before the CDR3 finishes, and the germline J gene fills in the end. The rearrangement uses TRBV19 and TRBJ1-1; no firm D call. The CDR3 totals 13 residues. Deletions cut 1 base from V and 6 bases from J, with 9 bases between. Germline V gives CDR1 LNHDA, CDR2 SQIVND (reference sequence). CDR3 sequence reads: CASSIGGSAEAFF. The sequenced CDR3 bases are TGTGCCAGTAGTATAGGAGGTAGCGCTGAA.